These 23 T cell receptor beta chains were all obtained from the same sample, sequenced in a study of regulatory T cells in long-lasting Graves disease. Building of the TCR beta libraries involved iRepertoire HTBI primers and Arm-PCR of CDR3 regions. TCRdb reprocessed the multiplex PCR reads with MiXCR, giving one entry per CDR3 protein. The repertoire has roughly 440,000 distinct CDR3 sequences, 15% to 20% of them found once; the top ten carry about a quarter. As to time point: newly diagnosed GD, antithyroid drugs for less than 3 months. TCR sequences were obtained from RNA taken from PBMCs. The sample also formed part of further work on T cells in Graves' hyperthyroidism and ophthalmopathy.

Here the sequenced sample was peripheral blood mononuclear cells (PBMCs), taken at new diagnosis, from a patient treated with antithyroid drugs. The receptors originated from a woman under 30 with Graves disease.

The CDR3 DNA is TGTGCCAGCAGTTCACCGCTTAACACCGGGGAGCTGTTTTTT. Translated, it gives CASSSPLNTGELFF. V usage is TRBV27 and J usage is TRBJ2-2, with unresolved D. Germline loops: CDR1 MNHEY, CDR2 SMNVEV (reference sequence). Trimming cost V 4 bases and J 2 bases, with 8 bases left between them. There are 14 residues in the CDR3.

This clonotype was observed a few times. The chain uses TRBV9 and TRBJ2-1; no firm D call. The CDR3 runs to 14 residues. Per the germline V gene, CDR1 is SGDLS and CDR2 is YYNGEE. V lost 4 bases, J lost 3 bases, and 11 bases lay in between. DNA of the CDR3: TGTGCCAGCAGCCCCAAACCAGACTACAATGAGCAGTTCTTC. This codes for CASSPKPDYNEQFF.

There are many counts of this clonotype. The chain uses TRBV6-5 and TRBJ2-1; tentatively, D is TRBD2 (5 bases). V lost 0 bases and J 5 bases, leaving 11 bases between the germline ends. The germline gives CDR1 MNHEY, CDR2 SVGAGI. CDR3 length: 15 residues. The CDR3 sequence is CASSYSDSVDNEQFF. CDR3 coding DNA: TGTGCCAGCAGTTACTCGGATAGCGTAGACAATGAGCAGTTCTTC.

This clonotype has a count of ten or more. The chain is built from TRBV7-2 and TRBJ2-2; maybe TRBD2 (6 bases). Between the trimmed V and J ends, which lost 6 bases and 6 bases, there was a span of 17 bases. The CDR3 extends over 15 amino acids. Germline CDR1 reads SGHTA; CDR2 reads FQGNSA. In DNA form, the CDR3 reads TGTGCCAGCAGGACCGGACCGCAGCGGGCCGGGGAGCTGTTTTTT. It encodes CASRTGPQRAGELFF. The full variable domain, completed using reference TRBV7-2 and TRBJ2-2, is GAGVSQSPSNKVTEKGKDVELRCDPISGHTALYWYRQSLGQGLEFLIYFQGNSAPDKSGLPSDRFSAERTGGSVSTLTIQRTQQEDSAVYLCASRTGPQRAGELFFGEGSRLTVL.

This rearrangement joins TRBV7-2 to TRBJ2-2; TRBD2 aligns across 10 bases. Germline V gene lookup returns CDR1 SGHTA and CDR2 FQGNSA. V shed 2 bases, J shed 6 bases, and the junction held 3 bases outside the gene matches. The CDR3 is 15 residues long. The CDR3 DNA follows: TGTGCCAGCAGCTTACAGCTAGCGGGAGCCGGGGAGCTGTTTTTT. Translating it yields CASSLQLAGAGELFF. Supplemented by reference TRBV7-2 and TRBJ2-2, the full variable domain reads GAGVSQSPSNKVTEKGKDVELRCDPISGHTALYWYRQSLGQGLEFLIYFQGNSAPDKSGLPSDRFSAERTGGSVSTLTIQRTQQEDSAVYLCASSLQLAGAGELFFGEGSRLTVL.

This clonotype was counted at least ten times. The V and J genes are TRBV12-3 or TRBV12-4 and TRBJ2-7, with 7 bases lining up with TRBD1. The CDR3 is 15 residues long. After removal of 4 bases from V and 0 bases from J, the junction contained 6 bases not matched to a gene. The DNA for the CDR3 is TGTGCCAGCAGTTCGGACAGGCCTAGCTCCTACGAGCAGTACTTC. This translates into CASSSDRPSSYEQYF.

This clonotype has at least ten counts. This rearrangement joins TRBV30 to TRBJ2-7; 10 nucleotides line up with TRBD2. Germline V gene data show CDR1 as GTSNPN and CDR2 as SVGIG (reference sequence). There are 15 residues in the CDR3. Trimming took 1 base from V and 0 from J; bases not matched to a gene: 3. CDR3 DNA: TGTGCCTGGAGTGCTGGGACTAGCGACTCCTACGAGCAGTACTTC. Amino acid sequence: CAWSAGTSDSYEQYF.

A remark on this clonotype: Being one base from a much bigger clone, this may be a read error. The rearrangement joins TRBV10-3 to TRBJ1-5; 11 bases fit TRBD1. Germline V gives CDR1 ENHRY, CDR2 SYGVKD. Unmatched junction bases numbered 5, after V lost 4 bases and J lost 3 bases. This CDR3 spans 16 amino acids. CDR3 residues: CAISALGQGVNQPQHF. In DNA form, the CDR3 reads TGTGCCATCAGTGCCTTGGGACAGGGGGTCAATCAGCCCCAGCATTTT.

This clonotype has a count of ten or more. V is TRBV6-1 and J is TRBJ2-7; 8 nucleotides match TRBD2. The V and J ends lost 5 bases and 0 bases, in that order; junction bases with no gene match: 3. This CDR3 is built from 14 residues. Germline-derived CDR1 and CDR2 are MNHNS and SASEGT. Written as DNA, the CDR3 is TGTGCCAGCAGTAAGACTAGCGCCTCCTACGAGCAGTACTTC. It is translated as CASSKTSASYEQYF.

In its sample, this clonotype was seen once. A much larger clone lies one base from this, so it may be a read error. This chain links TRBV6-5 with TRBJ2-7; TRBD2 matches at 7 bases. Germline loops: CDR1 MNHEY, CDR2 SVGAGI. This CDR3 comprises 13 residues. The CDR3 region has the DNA TGTGCCGGCAGTTCGGCGGGAGTCGACGAGCAGTACTTC. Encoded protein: CAGSSAGVDEQYF.

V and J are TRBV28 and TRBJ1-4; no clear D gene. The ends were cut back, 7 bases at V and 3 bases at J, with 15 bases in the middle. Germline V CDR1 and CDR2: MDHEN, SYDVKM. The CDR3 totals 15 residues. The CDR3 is CASTSTRVANEKLFF. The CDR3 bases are TGTGCCAGCACCTCCACCAGAGTAGCTAATGAAAAACTGTTTTTT.

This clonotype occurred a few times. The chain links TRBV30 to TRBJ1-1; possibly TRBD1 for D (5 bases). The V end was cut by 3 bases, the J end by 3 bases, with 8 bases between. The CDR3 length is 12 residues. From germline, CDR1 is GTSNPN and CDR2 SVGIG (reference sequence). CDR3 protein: CAWRPGDTEAFF. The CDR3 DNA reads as TGTGCCTGGAGGCCGGGGGACACTGAAGCTTTCTTT.

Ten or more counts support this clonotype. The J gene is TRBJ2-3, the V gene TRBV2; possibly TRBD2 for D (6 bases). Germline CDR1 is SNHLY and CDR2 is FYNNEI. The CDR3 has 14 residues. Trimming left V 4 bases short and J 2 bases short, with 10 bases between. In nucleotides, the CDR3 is TGTGCCAGCAGTGTAGGGGAGGACACAGATACGCAGTATTTT. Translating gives CASSVGEDTDTQYF.

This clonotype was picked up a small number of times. The CDR3 reads CASSVSGGGNYGYTF. The CDR3 DNA sequence: TGTGCCAGCAGCGTAAGTGGGGGCGGTAACTATGGCTACACCTTC. The genes are TRBV9 and TRBJ1-2; maybe TRBD1 (6 bases). The CDR3 has 15 residues. The V and J ends lost 1 base and 1 base respectively, with 11 bases between them. Germline V gene data show CDR1 as SGDLS and CDR2 as YYNGEE.

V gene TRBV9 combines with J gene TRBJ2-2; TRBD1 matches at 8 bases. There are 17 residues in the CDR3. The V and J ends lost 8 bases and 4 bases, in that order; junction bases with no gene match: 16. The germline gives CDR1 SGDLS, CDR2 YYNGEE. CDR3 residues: CASGRGAQGVTTGELFF. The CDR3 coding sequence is TGTGCCAGTGGCCGCGGCGCACAGGGGGTGACCACCGGGGAGCTGTTTTTT.

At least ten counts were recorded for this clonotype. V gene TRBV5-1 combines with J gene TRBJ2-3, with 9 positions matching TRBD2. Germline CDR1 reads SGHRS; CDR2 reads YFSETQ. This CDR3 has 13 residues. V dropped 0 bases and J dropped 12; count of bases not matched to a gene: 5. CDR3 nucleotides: TGCGCCAGCAGCTTGGAGCGGGAGGACGGACAGTATTTT. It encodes CASSLEREDGQYF. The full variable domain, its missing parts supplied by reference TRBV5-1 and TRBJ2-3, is KAGVTQTPRYLIKTRGQQVTLSCSPISGHRSVSWYQQTPGQGLQFLFEYFSETQRNKGNFPGRFSGRQFSNSRSEMNVSTLELGDSALYLCASSLEREDGQYFGPGTRLTVL.

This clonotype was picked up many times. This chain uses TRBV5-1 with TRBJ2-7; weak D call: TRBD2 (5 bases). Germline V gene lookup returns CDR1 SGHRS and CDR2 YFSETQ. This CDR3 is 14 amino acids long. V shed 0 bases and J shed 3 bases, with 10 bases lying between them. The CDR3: CASSLVGDHYEQYF. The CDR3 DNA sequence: TGCGCCAGCAGCTTGGTGGGAGACCACTACGAGCAGTACTTC.

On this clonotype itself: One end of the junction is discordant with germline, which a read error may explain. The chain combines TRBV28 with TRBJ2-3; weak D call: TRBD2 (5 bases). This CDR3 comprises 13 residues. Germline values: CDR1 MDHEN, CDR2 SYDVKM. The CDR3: CASSSSSIDTQYF. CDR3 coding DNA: TGTGCCAGCAGTTCATCTAGCATAGATACGCAGTATTTT. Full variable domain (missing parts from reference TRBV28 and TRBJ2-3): DVKVTQSSRYLVKRTGEKVFLECVQDMDHENMFWYRQDPGLGLRLIYFSYDVKMKEKGDIPEGYSVSREKKERFSLILESASTNQTSMYLCASSSSSIDTQYFGPGTRLTVL.

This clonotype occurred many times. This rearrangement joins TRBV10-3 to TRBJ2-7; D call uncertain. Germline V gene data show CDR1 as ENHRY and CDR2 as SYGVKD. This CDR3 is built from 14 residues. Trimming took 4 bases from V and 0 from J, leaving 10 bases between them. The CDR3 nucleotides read TGTGCCATCAGTGTTGCCCAGAGCTCCTACGAGCAGTACTTC. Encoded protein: CAISVAQSSYEQYF.

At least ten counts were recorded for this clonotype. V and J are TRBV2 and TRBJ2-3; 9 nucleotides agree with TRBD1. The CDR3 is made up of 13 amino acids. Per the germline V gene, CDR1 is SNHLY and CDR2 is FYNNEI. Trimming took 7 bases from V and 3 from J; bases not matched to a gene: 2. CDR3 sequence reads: CASNRGPTDTQYF. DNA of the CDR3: TGTGCCAGCAACAGGGGGCCAACAGATACGCAGTATTTT. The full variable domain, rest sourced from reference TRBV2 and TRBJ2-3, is EPEVTQTPSHQVTQMGQEVILRCVPISNHLYFYWYRQILGQKVEFLVSFYNNEISEKSEIFDDQFSVERPDGSNFTLKIRSTKLEDSAMYFCASNRGPTDTQYFGPGTRLTVL.

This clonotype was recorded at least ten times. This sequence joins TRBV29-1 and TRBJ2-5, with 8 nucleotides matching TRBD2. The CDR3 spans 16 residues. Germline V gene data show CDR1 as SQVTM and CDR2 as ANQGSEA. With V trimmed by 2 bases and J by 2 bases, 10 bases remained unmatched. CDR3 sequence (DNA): TGCAGCGTTGAAAAGTCGGGAGGGTGGAGTCAAGAGACCCAGTACTTC. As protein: CSVEKSGGWSQETQYF.

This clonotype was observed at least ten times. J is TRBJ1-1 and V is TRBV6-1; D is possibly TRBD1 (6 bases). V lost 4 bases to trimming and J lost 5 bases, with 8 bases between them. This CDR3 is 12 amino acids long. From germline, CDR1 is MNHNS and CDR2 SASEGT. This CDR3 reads CASSAQGTEAFF. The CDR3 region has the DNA TGTGCCAGCAGTGCCCAGGGGACTGAAGCTTTCTTT.

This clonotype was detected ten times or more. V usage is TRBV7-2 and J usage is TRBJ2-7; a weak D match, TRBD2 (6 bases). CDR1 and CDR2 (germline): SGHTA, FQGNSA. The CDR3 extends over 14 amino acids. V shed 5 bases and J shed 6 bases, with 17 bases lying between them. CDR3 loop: CASSPGLSSREQYF. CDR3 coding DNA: TGTGCCAGCAGCCCGGGACTCAGTTCACGCGAGCAGTACTTC. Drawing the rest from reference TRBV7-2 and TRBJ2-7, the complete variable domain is GAGVSQSPSNKVTEKGKDVELRCDPISGHTALYWYRQSLGQGLEFLIYFQGNSAPDKSGLPSDRFSAERTGGSVSTLTIQRTQQEDSAVYLCASSPGLSSREQYFGPGTRLTVT.